This TCR beta chain derives from a study of vaccination effects on CD4 cells after COVID-19. Broader study findings: Marked clonal contraction of both clone types appeared late after vaccination. Healthy vaccinees' vaccine-induced clones included only 1 of 255 that recognized common cold coronaviruses.

CDR3 length equals 15 residues. V was shortened by 1 base and J by 4 bases, with 13 bases between the two germline ends. Germline V gene sequence: CDR1 SGHDN, CDR2 FVKESK. Worth noting for this clone: The antigen is not known.

Under the ViraFEST assay, PBMC were stimulated with viral peptide pools so that antigen-specific CD4+ T cells expanded. Sequencing was performed afterwards. Investigators separated out CD4+ T cells once around eleven days of culture had passed. The cohort was immunized with two doses of either the BNT162b2 or mRNA-1273 vaccine. Nucleocapsid antibody tests were negative, and the vaccine recipients had no prior SARS-CoV-2 infection. Only in-frame clones appear in the TCRdb table, and some are missing; sequencing was by immunoSEQ multiplex PCR. The table lists roughly 23,000 clones, about three quarters of them singletons.

The source of this sequence is a human donor who received a COVID-19 vaccine. The V gene is TRBV14, the J gene TRBJ1-1; D unresolved. The sequenced sample was CD4+ T cells from PBMCs cultured with HCoV-NL63 spike peptides, obtained after COVID-19 vaccination. CDR3 region: CASSQGATHSTEAFF. CDR3 sequence (DNA): TGTGCCAGCAGCCAAGGGGCGACACATTCCACTGAAGCTTTCTTT. Combining the CDR3 with reference TRBV14 and TRBJ1-1 gives the whole variable domain EAGVTQFPSHSVIEKGQTVTLRCDPISGHDNLYWYRRVMGKEIKFLLHFVKESKQDESGMPNNRFLAERTGGTYSTLKVQPAELEDSGVYFCASSQGATHSTEAFFGQGTRLTVV.